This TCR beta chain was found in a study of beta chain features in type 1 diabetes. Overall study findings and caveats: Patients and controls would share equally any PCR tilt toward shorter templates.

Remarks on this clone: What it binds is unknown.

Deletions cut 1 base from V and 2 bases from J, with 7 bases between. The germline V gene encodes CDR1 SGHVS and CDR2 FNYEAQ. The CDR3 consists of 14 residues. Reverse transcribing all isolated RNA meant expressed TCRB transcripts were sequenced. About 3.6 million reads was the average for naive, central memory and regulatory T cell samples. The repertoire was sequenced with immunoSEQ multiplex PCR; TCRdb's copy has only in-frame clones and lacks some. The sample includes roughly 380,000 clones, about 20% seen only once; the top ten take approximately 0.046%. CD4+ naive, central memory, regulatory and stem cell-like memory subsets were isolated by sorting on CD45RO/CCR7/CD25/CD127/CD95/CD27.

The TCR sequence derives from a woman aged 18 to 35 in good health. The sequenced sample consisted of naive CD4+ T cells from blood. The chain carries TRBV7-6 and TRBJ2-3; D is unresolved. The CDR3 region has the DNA TGTGCCAGCAGCTTAGGGCACCTCACAGATACGCAGTATTTT. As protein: CASSLGHLTDTQYF.